A selection of T cell receptor beta chains follows, all from one sample in a study of cytomegalovirus exposure and HLA in healthy donors. Repertoires were generated with immunoSEQ multiplex PCR, while TCRdb's copy carries only in-frame clones and drops some. The profile covers approximately 160,000 clones, with roughly nine tenths appearing a single time and 4% to 5% taken by the ten largest. Sequenced material: PBMCs. The origin of the receptors is a man between 18 and 35 years old in good health and CMV-seropositive. Both conserved end residues are part of each CDR3. Each record gives: J gene, clone size, D gene, V gene, CDR3 DNA, CDR3 protein. A D gene is named only where the DNA matches it firmly. Only part of the rows carry a size: once, few, many, or a class if the clone is expanded.

TRBJ2-2 | NA | TRBD2 | TRBV2 | TGTGCCAGCACGGGGGGGAGAAACACCGGGGAGCTGTTTTTT | CASTGGRNTGELFF
TRBJ2-5 | NA | TRBD2 | TRBV7-2 | TGTGCCAGCAGCGAGGGACTAGCGGGAGGGGGGCAAGAGACCCAGTACTTC | CASSEGLAGGGQETQYF
TRBJ1-1 | NA | NA | TRBV9 | TGTGCCAGCAGCGTAGTTGGACAGAACACTGAAGCTTTCTTT | CASSVVGQNTEAFF
TRBJ2-3 | NA | NA | TRBV18 | TGTGCCAGCTCACCCGCGGTTCGGGGCACAGATACGCAGTATTTT | CASSPAVRGTDTQYF
TRBJ2-5 | NA | TRBD1 | TRBV10-3 | TGTGCCATCAGACATTCAGGGGGCGAGGAGACCCAGTACTTC | CAIRHSGGEETQYF
TRBJ2-1 | once | NA | TRBV19 | TGTGCCAGTAGTATTAGTGGGAGAGGGTACAATGAGCAGTTCTTC | CASSISGRGYNEQFF
TRBJ2-7 | NA | TRBD1 | TRBV2 | TGTGCCAGCAGCGGTCAGGGGGCCTCCTACGAGCAGTACTTC | CASSGQGASYEQYF
TRBJ1-1 | NA | NA | TRBV4-2 | TGTGCCAGTACCGGACAGAACACTGAAGCTTTCTTT | CASTGQNTEAFF
TRBJ2-6 | NA | NA | TRBV19 | TGTGCCACCGAAAACAGGTCTCCTGGGGCCAACGTCCTGACTTTC | CATENRSPGANVLTF
TRBJ2-7 | NA | TRBD2 | TRBV6-6 | TGTGCCAGCAGACTAGCGGGAGAGGGGGAGCAGTACTTC | CASRLAGEGEQYF
TRBJ2-1 | NA | NA | TRBV19 | TGTGCCAGTAATCGAAAAACGGGGACCTACAATGAGCAGTTCTTC | CASNRKTGTYNEQFF
TRBJ2-5 | NA | NA | TRBV19 | TGTGCCAGTAGTATAGGTCCGACAGCCCAAGAGACCCAGTACTTC | CASSIGPTAQETQYF
TRBJ2-3 | NA | TRBD2 | TRBV28 | TGTGCCAGCAGTTCGGGACTAGCGGTCACAGATACGCAGTATTTT | CASSSGLAVTDTQYF
TRBJ2-3 | NA | NA | TRBV5-6 | TGTGCCAGCAGCTTGTACGGCGGCGCAGATACGCAGTATTTT | CASSLYGGADTQYF
TRBJ2-7 | NA | TRBD2 | TRBV10-3 | TGTGCCATCAGTGAAACCGACAGAGCAAGGTCGGGGGCTAGCGGGAGGGCGGGCTACGAGCAGTACTTC | CAISETDRARSGASGRAGYEQYF
TRBJ2-1 | few | NA | TRBV6-5 | TGTGCCAGCAGCCCGGACAGACTGTATTACAATGAGCAGTTCTTC | CASSPDRLYYNEQFF
TRBJ2-1 | NA | NA | TRBV2 | TGTGCCAGCAGGAGAGAGGGCCGGTACAATGAGCAGTTCTTC | CASRREGRYNEQFF
TRBJ2-1 | NA | TRBD2 | TRBV7-2 | TGTGCCAGCACCTCGGGACTAGAGGTCAATGAGCAGTTCTTC | CASTSGLEVNEQFF
TRBJ2-5 | NA | TRBD1 | TRBV5-4 | TGTGCCAGCACCTTGCGGGACAGGGAATTTCCAGAGACCCAGTACTTC | CASTLRDREFPETQYF
TRBJ2-7 | NA | TRBD2 | TRBV6-5 | TGTGCCAGCAGCCCTGGGACTAGCGTCTCCTACGAGCAGTACTTC | CASSPGTSVSYEQYF
TRBJ2-7 | NA | NA | TRBV7-2 | TGTGCCAGCAGCTCCCCTACACGGGGAGCGGATAGGAGATACGAGCAGTACTTC | CASSSPTRGADRRYEQYF
TRBJ2-5 | NA | NA | TRBV11-1 | TGTGCCAGCAGCTTCAAAGAGACCCAGTACTTC | CASSFKETQYF
TRBJ2-7 | NA | TRBD2 | TRBV4-1 | TGCGCCAGCAGCCCGACTAGCGGGTCTAGCGAGCAGTACTTC | CASSPTSGSSEQYF
TRBJ2-2 | NA | TRBD2 | TRBV4-2 | TGTGCCAGCAGCCAAGATCATGGGACTAGCGTGAACACCGGGGAGCTGTTTTTT | CASSQDHGTSVNTGELFF
TRBJ1-5 | NA | TRBD1 | TRBV27 | TGTGCCAGCAGTTTTGGACAGGAACAGCCCCAGCATTTT | CASSFGQEQPQHF
TRBJ2-1 | NA | TRBD2 | TRBV6-1 | TGTGCCAGCAGTGAACTCTGGACTAGCGCCTACAATGAGCAGTTCTTC | CASSELWTSAYNEQFF
TRBJ2-7 | NA | TRBD2 | TRBV18 | TGTGCCAGCTCACCAATTAGCGGGAGACAAAGAGACGAGCAGTACTTC | CASSPISGRQRDEQYF
TRBJ2-7 | NA | NA | TRBV9 | TGTGCCAGCAGCCTGGAGCAGTACTTC | CASSLEQYF
TRBJ2-4 | NA | NA | TRBV4-1 | TGCGCCAGCAGCCAAGCTTGGGACAATATAGCCAAAAACATTCAGTACTTC | CASSQAWDNIAKNIQYF
TRBJ2-1 | NA | TRBD1 | TRBV7-8 | TGTGCCAGCAGCTTTGACCGGGACAGGGTGCTATATGAGCAGTTCTTC | CASSFDRDRVLYEQFF
TRBJ2-3 | NA | NA | TRBV5-1 | TGCGCCAGCAGCTTTAGTCTAGATACGCAGTATTTT | CASSFSLDTQYF
TRBJ2-3 | NA | TRBD2 | TRBV5-4 | TGTGCCAGCGCTAGCGGAAACACAGATACGCAGTATTTT | CASASGNTDTQYF
TRBJ2-2 | NA | TRBD2 | TRBV9 | TGTGCCAGCACTGCGGGGGGGGCCGGGGAGCTGTTTTTT | CASTAGGAGELFF
TRBJ2-7 | NA | NA | TRBV7-7 | TGTGCTAGCAGCCCAGATCAGGGGAGCTACGAGCAGTACTTC | CASSPDQGSYEQYF
TRBJ1-4 | once | NA | TRBV6-6 | TGTGCCAGCGCTACAGAGTCCGCAACTAATGAAAAACTGTTTTTT | CASATESATNEKLFF
TRBJ2-2 | NA | NA | TRBV30 | TGTGCCTGGACCCCAGTGACCGGGGAGCTGTTTTTT | CAWTPVTGELFF
TRBJ2-1 | NA | TRBD1 | TRBV5-1 | TGCGCCAGCAGCTCTAAGGGACAGACCATCCGACACCCCAACAATGAGCAGTTCTTC | CASSSKGQTIRHPNNEQFF
TRBJ1-1 | NA | NA | TRBV5-6 | TGTGCCAGCAGCTTGGCGACTGAAGCTTTCTTT | CASSLATEAFF
TRBJ2-7 | NA | TRBD2 | TRBV10-2 | TGCGCCAGCAGTTGGGTCGTGGGGGAGGGCCATTCCTACGAGCAGTACTTC | CASSWVVGEGHSYEQYF
TRBJ2-7 | NA | TRBD1 | TRBV5-5 | TGTGCCAGCAGCTTGGGACAGGGAAAGACGCTGGGCCTCTACGAGCAGTACTTC | CASSLGQGKTLGLYEQYF
TRBJ1-2 | NA | NA | TRBV27 | TGTGCCACCCCAAAGCGAGAGATCTATGGCTACACCTTC | CATPKREIYGYTF
TRBJ1-4 | few | TRBD1 | TRBV4-2 | TGTGCCAGCAGCCCTCCTGAGACCGGGACAGGGGGCAGGGAACTGTTTTTT | CASSPPETGTGGRELFF
TRBJ1-5 | NA | NA | TRBV6-1 | TGTGCCAGCAGTGAAGGGGGGGGTTCGGTGCATCAGCCCCAGCATTTT | CASSEGGGSVHQPQHF
TRBJ1-4 | NA | TRBD1 | TRBV4-2 | TGTGCCAGCAGCCAAGATCCGACAGGGGGTAATGAAAAACTGTTTTTT | CASSQDPTGGNEKLFF
TRBJ2-1 | NA | NA | TRBV2 | TGTGCCAGCAGGCGGGACTTCGACAATGAGCAGTTCTTC | CASRRDFDNEQFF
TRBJ1-2 | NA | TRBD1 | TRBV29-1 | TGCAGCGCTGGGGACAGGGGATCAGGATACACCTTC | CSAGDRGSGYTF
TRBJ1-1 | NA | NA | TRBV5-1 | TGCGCCAGCAGCTTGGCCCCCGAGGGTATGAACACTGAAGCTTTCTTT | CASSLAPEGMNTEAFF
TRBJ1-1 | NA | NA | TRBV28 | TGTGCCAGCAGCCTAGGCGTCCAGGGAACTTTCTTT | CASSLGVQGTFF
TRBJ1-1 | NA | NA | TRBV6-5 | TGTGCCAGCAGGCCACGACTCTACCCGGACACTGAAGCTTTCTTT | CASRPRLYPDTEAFF
TRBJ2-5 | NA | TRBD1 | TRBV18 | TGTGCCAGCTCACCACAGGGGGCGAGTGAGACCCAGTACTTC | CASSPQGASETQYF
TRBJ1-5 | NA | NA | TRBV21-1 | TGTGCCAGCAGCAACTGGACAGGGATTAATCAGCCCCAGCATTTT | CASSNWTGINQPQHF
TRBJ2-1 | NA | TRBD2 | TRBV5-1 | TGCGCCAGTCAATCCGGGACTAACCCTGGCAATGAGCAGTTCTTC | CASQSGTNPGNEQFF